The T cell receptor (beta chain) described here comes from a study of blood T cell repertoires in COVID-19. Study-wide context: Samples taken during acute and convalescent COVID-19 were collected in the United States, Italy and Spain. Sample material is recorded as cDNA or gDNA derived from T cells, B-cell-depleted T cells, or PBMCs.

J gave up 7 bases and V 6 bases, and 6 bases lay outside the gene matches. CDR3 length: 14 amino acids. The V gene's germline CDR1 is MNHEY and CDR2 SVGAGI. In the original workflow: Reference gene primer amplification yielded estimated nucleated cell counts. Clones were read by immunoSEQ multiplex PCR, and TCRdb kept only the in-frame ones, dropping some. V and J calls and clone size are copied from that table; D and trimming were computed from the DNA. In the table there are approximately 210,000 clones, 70% to 90% of which are singletons. This receptor was identified in a woman aged 70-85 years with active or convalescent COVID-19. The chain has TRBV6-5 and TRBJ2-1, with 10 bases matching TRBD2. Sample: peripheral blood. The CDR3 region has the DNA TGTGCCAGCAGACCAGCGGGAGGGGGGAATGAGCAGTTCTTC. This codes for CASRPAGGGNEQFF.